These 30 T cell receptor beta chains originate from one sample sequenced in a study of OX40 agonist ivuxolimab in advanced cancers. Some clones are missing from TCRdb's copy, which holds only in-frame ones; the method was immunoSEQ multiplex PCR. The sample shows roughly 34,000 clones, 82% of them seen only once. Material: CD4+ or CD8+ T cells sorted from blood, obtained in a trial of the OX40 agonist ivuxolimab. Receptors were obtained from an adult with an advanced solid tumor such as melanoma, head and neck, liver or kidney cancer.

J is TRBJ1-6 and V is TRBV27, with D possibly TRBD1 on 5 matching bases. This CDR3 comprises 17 residues. Germline V gene sequence: CDR1 MNHEY, CDR2 SMNVEV (reference sequence). Trimming took 0 bases from V and 7 from J, leaving 16 bases between them. CDR3 coding DNA: TGTGCCAGCAGTTTATCGCCTCTGGGGGAATTCAATTCACCCCTCCACTTT. Protein: CASSLSPLGEFNSPLHF.

The genes are TRBV11-2 and TRBJ2-1; maybe TRBD1 (7 bases). Trimming shortened V by 1 base and J by 2 bases, and 21 bases separated the two germline ends. The CDR3 extends over 19 amino acids. Per germline, CDR1 SGHAT and CDR2 FQNNGV. The CDR3 nucleotides read TGTGCCAGCAGCTTAGTAGGGACAGCGAGGGCTAGCGCCTACAATGAGCAGTTCTTC. Its protein product is CASSLVGTARASAYNEQFF.

This clone showed up just a few times. The chain uses TRBV7-2 and TRBJ2-2; possibly TRBD2 for D (5 bases). Per the germline V gene, CDR1 is SGHTA and CDR2 is FQGNSA. The CDR3 runs to 18 residues. Trimming pared 2 bases from V and 0 bases from J, leaving 16 bases between. The CDR3 region has the DNA TGTGCCAGCAGCTTACGGTCCCCGGGGTTTGCGAACACCGGGGAGCTGTTTTTT. Translation: CASSLRSPGFANTGELFF. The full variable domain, with the rest looked up from reference TRBV7-2 and TRBJ2-2, is GAGVSQSPSNKVTEKGKDVELRCDPISGHTALYWYRQSLGQGLEFLIYFQGNSAPDKSGLPSDRFSAERTGGSVSTLTIQRTQQEDSAVYLCASSLRSPGFANTGELFFGEGSRLTVL.

The chain links TRBV2 to TRBJ1-2; D is undetermined. CDR3 length equals 14 residues. Germline CDR1 and CDR2: SNHLY and FYNNEI. Trimming removed 4 bases from V and 0 bases from J, with 9 bases in between. The CDR3 protein is CASSAGNSNYGYTF. The CDR3 coding sequence is TGTGCCAGCAGTGCGGGGAACTCTAACTATGGCTACACCTTC.

The V call is TRBV28, the J call TRBJ2-7; D is unresolved. Germline CDR1 is MDHEN and CDR2 is SYDVKM. V was cut by 3 bases and J by 5 bases, with 20 bases left in between. The CDR3 has 16 amino acids. The CDR3 sequence: CASSFLVIGPIHEQYF. For the CDR3, the DNA is TGTGCCAGCAGTTTTCTGGTCATAGGGCCGATCCACGAGCAGTACTTC.

This chain joins TRBV4-2 and TRBJ2-7; 11 bases align to TRBD2. V was clipped by 4 bases and J by 5 bases; unmatched bases: 19. The CDR3 sequence is 19 residues long. Germline V CDR1 and CDR2: LGHNA, YNFKEQ. The CDR3 coding sequence is TGTGCCAGCAGCCCCCTCCAGACTAGCGGGAAGGGGGTTAGGAACGAGCAGTACTTC. Its protein is CASSPLQTSGKGVRNEQYF.

The chain employs TRBV5-1 and TRBJ2-1; 14 bases align to TRBD2. CDR3 length: 15 amino acids. CDR1 SGHRS and CDR2 YFSETQ come from the germline V gene. V dropped 0 bases and J dropped 9; count of bases not matched to a gene: 2. This chain's CDR3 is CASSLGTSGGFEQFF. CDR3 DNA sequence: TGCGCCAGCAGCTTGGGGACTAGCGGGGGGTTTGAGCAGTTCTTC. Based on the CDR3 plus reference TRBV5-1 and TRBJ2-1, the full variable domain is KAGVTQTPRYLIKTRGQQVTLSCSPISGHRSVSWYQQTPGQGLQFLFEYFSETQRNKGNFPGRFSGRQFSNSRSEMNVSTLELGDSALYLCASSLGTSGGFEQFFGPGTRLTVL.

This sequence joins TRBV5-1 and TRBJ2-6, with a possible D match to TRBD2 (6 bases). V was clipped by 6 bases and J by 0 bases, with 10 bases between them. The CDR3 runs 15 residues. Germline CDR1 SGHRS, CDR2 YFSETQ. CDR3 in amino acids: CASTLGGSGANVLTF. The CDR3 bases are TGCGCCAGCACCCTGGGGGGCTCTGGGGCCAACGTCCTGACTTTC.

The rearrangement joins TRBV9 to TRBJ2-7; no reliable D call. Germline V gene data show CDR1 as SGDLS and CDR2 as YYNGEE. The CDR3 spans 14 residues. Trimming pared 3 bases from V and 5 bases from J, leaving 15 bases between. The CDR3 DNA is TGTGCCAGCAGCGGGAAAGTGAGTGGCGACGAGCAGTACTTC. Translation: CASSGKVSGDEQYF.

This clone occurred a few times. This chain uses TRBV4-1 with TRBJ2-2; weak D call: TRBD2 (5 bases). The ends were cut back, 1 base at V and 6 bases at J, with 12 bases in the middle. The CDR3 has 15 amino acids. In germline, CDR1 is MGHRA, CDR2 YSYEKL. The CDR3 here is CASSQVGSLAGELFF. The CDR3 DNA reads TGCGCCAGCAGCCAAGTGGGGAGTTTGGCCGGGGAGCTGTTTTTT.

The chain employs TRBV5-1 and TRBJ1-1; D is undetermined. V dropped 0 bases and J dropped 1 base, with 4 bases sitting between them. Germline CDR1 and CDR2: SGHRS and YFSETQ. The CDR3 has 13 residues. CDR3 amino acids: CASSLGSNTEAFF. In DNA, the CDR3 is TGCGCCAGCAGCTTGGGCTCGAACACTGAAGCTTTCTTT.

Notes on this clone: At one of its ends the junction is not consistent with the germline gene, which may arise from a read error. Other DNA variants within this sample encode the same CDR3. The chain links TRBV29-1 to TRBJ2-2; possibly TRBD1 for D (6 bases). There are 14 residues in the CDR3. Germline V gene data show CDR1 as SQVTM and CDR2 as ANQGSEA. CDR3 sequence: CSGARGTNTGELFF. The CDR3 coding sequence is TGCAGCGGGGCTAGGGGGACGAATACCGGGGAGCTGTTTTTT.

Note on this clone: Other DNA sequences in this sample translate to the same CDR3. The chain has TRBV7-2 and TRBJ2-2, with 8 bases lining up with TRBD2. Germline CDR1 reads SGHTA; CDR2 reads FQGNSA. This CDR3 has 16 residues. Trimming at V came to 0 bases and at J to 1 base, leaving 1 base not matched to a gene. DNA of the CDR3: TGTGCCAGCAGCTTAGCCCTAGCGGGGAACACCGGGGAGCTGTTTTTT. This codes for CASSLALAGNTGELFF.

The rearrangement links TRBV6-5 to TRBJ1-1, with D tentatively TRBD1 (6 bases). In germline, CDR1 is MNHEY, CDR2 SVGAGI. V was clipped by 2 bases and J by 7 bases, with 14 bases between them. This CDR3 has 14 amino acids. CDR3: CASSYPRTAHEAFF. The CDR3 nucleotides are TGTGCCAGCAGTTACCCACGGACAGCTCATGAAGCTTTCTTT.

This clone was detected only once. This chain uses TRBV6-5 with TRBJ2-1; 8 bases fit TRBD2. V dropped 4 bases and J dropped 5; count of bases not matched to a gene: 7. CDR3 size: 15 residues. Per germline, CDR1 MNHEY and CDR2 SVGAGI. The DNA for the CDR3 is TGTGCCAGCAGTTCGGAGCGGGAGTTCCACAATGAGCAGTTCTTC. Translation: CASSSEREFHNEQFF.

The chain joins TRBV9 to TRBJ1-3, with a weak D call TRBD1 (5 bases). CDR3 length: 14 residues. Germline CDR1 and CDR2: SGDLS and YYNGEE. V dropped 0 bases and J dropped 3 bases, with 7 bases sitting between them. In nucleotides, the CDR3 is TGTGCCAGCAGCGTAGCTACAGGTGGAAACACCATATATTTT. This gives the protein CASSVATGGNTIYF.

The chain uses TRBV5-1 and TRBJ1-2; 12 positions match TRBD1. The CDR3 spans 13 residues. From germline, CDR1 is SGHRS and CDR2 YFSETQ. V was pared by 4 bases and J by 7 bases, with 2 bases of the junction left unmatched. The CDR3 sequence is CASSGTGGRGYTF. DNA of the CDR3: TGCGCCAGCAGCGGGACAGGGGGCCGTGGCTACACCTTC.

This chain joins TRBV5-1 and TRBJ1-1, with D unresolved. V was trimmed by 0 bases and J by 0 bases, leaving 9 bases between them. CDR3 size: 15 residues. Germline V gene lookup returns CDR1 SGHRS and CDR2 YFSETQ. CDR3 nucleotides: TGCGCCAGCAGCTTGGCGGCCCGTATGAACACTGAAGCTTTCTTT. Its translation: CASSLAARMNTEAFF. Supplemented by reference TRBV5-1 and TRBJ1-1, the full variable domain reads KAGVTQTPRYLIKTRGQQVTLSCSPISGHRSVSWYQQTPGQGLQFLFEYFSETQRNKGNFPGRFSGRQFSNSRSEMNVSTLELGDSALYLCASSLAARMNTEAFFGQGTRLTVV.

This clone was counted a single time. The genes are TRBV6-5 and TRBJ2-7; D unresolved. Trimming took off 6 bases at V and 0 bases at J, with 12 bases between the two ends. CDR1 is MNHEY, CDR2 SVGAGI, per germline. The CDR3 length is 14 residues. CDR3 nucleotide sequence: TGTGCCAGCAGGCTTTTTTCTTCCTCCTACGAGCAGTACTTC. Encoded protein: CASRLFSSSYEQYF.

The chain combines TRBV5-1 with TRBJ2-2, with 7 bases matching TRBD2. Trimming at V came to 1 base and at J to 6 bases, leaving 9 bases not matched to a gene. From germline, CDR1 is SGHRS and CDR2 YFSETQ. The CDR3 is 16 amino acids. The CDR3 loop is CASSLFAGVGAGELFF. The CDR3 DNA is TGCGCCAGCAGCTTGTTCGCGGGAGTCGGAGCCGGGGAGCTGTTTTTT.

The chain combines TRBV14 with TRBJ2-7; TRBD1 is a possible D gene (5 bases). This CDR3 region has 15 residues. Trimming took off 4 bases at V and 2 bases at J, with 15 bases between the two ends. CDR1 is SGHDN and CDR2 is FVKESK in the germline V gene. The CDR3 bases are TGTGCCAGCAGCCCCTACCGACAGAGAACCTACGAGCAGTACTTC. Amino acid sequence: CASSPYRQRTYEQYF.

The chain couples TRBV12-5 to TRBJ2-1, with 11 positions matching TRBD2. The junction had 13 bases not matched to a gene; V was cut back by 2 bases and J by 7 bases. The germline gives CDR1 LGHNT, CDR2 FRNRAP. CDR3 length: 18 residues. CDR3 region: CASGLLAPSGRFGNEQFF. The CDR3 coding sequence is TGTGCTAGTGGTTTGTTGGCCCCTAGCGGGAGGTTCGGTAATGAGCAGTTCTTC.

The J gene is TRBJ2-5, the V gene TRBV2, with D possibly being TRBD2 (6 bases). V dropped 10 bases and J dropped 9 bases, with 15 bases sitting between them. CDR3 length: 11 residues. Germline CDR1 and CDR2: SNHLY and FYNNEI. The CDR3 DNA reads TGTGCCAACGGCCGAGGGGAGGCCCAGTACTTC. This translates into CANGRGEAQYF.

The V and J genes are TRBV27 and TRBJ2-3; no clear D. This CDR3 is 14 amino acids long. V lost 6 bases and J 0 bases, leaving 10 bases between the germline ends. CDR1 is MNHEY, CDR2 SMNVEV, per germline (reference sequence). This CDR3 reads CASRVYPSTDTQYF. CDR3 sequence (DNA): TGTGCCAGCAGGGTCTATCCTAGCACAGATACGCAGTATTTT.

The chain links TRBV12-2 to TRBJ1-1; the table assigns TRBD1, which was not confirmed against the DNA. TRBV12-2 is assigned pseudogene status. This CDR3 region has 16 residues. This CDR3 reads CASRSFPDRVNTEAFF. CDR3 DNA: TGTGCAAGTCGCTCCTTCCCCGACAGGGTAAACACTGAAGCTTTCTTT.

The rearrangement links TRBV2 to TRBJ2-1; 8 nucleotides align to TRBD2. The CDR3 spans 13 residues. The trim removed 7 bases at V and 6 bases at J, leaving 5 bases unmatched. The V gene's germline CDR1 is SNHLY and CDR2 FYNNEI. CDR3 residues: CASNVAGFNEQFF. The CDR3 bases are TGTGCCAGCAATGTAGCGGGATTCAATGAGCAGTTCTTC.

This clone was counted a few times. The gene calls are TRBV28 and TRBJ2-1, with D unresolved. Trimming left V 4 bases short and J 2 bases short, with 12 bases between. Germline V gene lookup returns CDR1 MDHEN and CDR2 SYDVKM. This CDR3 has 15 amino acids. The CDR3 region has the DNA TGTGCCAGCAGTTCCGGCGTTACTCCCTACAATGAGCAGTTCTTC. The encoded protein is CASSSGVTPYNEQFF.

This chain links TRBV6-5 with TRBJ1-1, with a tentative D call TRBD1 (6 bases). CDR1 MNHEY and CDR2 SVGAGI come from the germline V gene. The CDR3 covers 15 residues. Between the trimmed V and J ends, which lost 2 bases and 1 base, there was a span of 11 bases. CDR3 region: CASSYRGAPNTEAFF. The CDR3 nucleotides read TGTGCCAGCAGTTACAGGGGGGCTCCGAACACTGAAGCTTTCTTT.

CDR3 residues: CASRKTGGADGYTF. The CDR3 DNA reads TGTGCCAGCAGAAAGACAGGGGGCGCGGATGGCTACACCTTC. The chain joins TRBV6-1 to TRBJ1-2; TRBD1 matches 10 bases. This CDR3 has 14 amino acids. Trimming removed 6 bases from V and 6 bases from J; junction bases left unmatched: 7. The germline gives CDR1 MNHNS, CDR2 SASEGT.

In its sample, this clone was seen a few times. This chain joins TRBV11-2 and TRBJ1-1, with no clear D. V shed 0 bases and J shed 2 bases, with 4 bases lying between them. Germline CDR1 reads SGHAT; CDR2 reads FQNNGV. This CDR3 has 13 residues. The DNA for the CDR3 is TGTGCCAGCAGCTTAGAGATAAACACTGAAGCTTTCTTT. This sequence encodes CASSLEINTEAFF.